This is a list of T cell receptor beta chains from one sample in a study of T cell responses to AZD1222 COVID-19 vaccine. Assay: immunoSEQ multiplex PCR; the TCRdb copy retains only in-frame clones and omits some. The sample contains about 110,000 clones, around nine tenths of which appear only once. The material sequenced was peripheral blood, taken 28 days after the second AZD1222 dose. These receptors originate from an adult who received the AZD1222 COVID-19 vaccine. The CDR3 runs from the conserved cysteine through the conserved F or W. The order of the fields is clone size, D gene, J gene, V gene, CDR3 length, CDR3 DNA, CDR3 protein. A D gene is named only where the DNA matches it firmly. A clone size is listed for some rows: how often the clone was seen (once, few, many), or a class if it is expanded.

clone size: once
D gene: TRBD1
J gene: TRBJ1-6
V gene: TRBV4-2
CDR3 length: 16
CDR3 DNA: TGTGCCAGCAGCCAAGATGCGAGACAGGGGAATTCACCCCTCCACTTT
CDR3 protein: CASSQDARQGNSPLHF

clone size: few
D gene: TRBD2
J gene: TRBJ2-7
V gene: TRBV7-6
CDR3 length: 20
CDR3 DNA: TGTGCCAGCAGCTCAAGAGGGACTAGCGGGAGCCCCTTCCCCTCCTACGAGCAGTACTTC
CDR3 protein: CASSSRGTSGSPFPSYEQYF

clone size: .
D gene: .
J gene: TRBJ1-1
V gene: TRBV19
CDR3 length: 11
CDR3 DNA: TGTGCCAGTAGTGCCGTTACTGAAGCTTTCTTT
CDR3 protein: CASSAVTEAFF

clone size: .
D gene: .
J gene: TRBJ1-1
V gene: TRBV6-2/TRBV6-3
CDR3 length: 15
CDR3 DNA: TGTGCCAGCAGTTACCCACAGGGTTACGACACTGAAGCTTTCTTT
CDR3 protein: CASSYPQGYDTEAFF

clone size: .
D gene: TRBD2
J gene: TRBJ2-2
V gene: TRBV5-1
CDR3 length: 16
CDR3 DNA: TGCGCCAGCAGCTTTACTAGCGGGAGGGCCCCCGGGGAGCTGTTTTTT
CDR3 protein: CASSFTSGRAPGELFF

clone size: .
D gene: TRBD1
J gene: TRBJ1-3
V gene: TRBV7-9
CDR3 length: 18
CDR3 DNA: TGTGCCAGCAGCTCTGGGGGCCTGGGACAGGGAAAAGAAAACACCATATATTTT
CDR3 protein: CASSSGGLGQGKENTIYF

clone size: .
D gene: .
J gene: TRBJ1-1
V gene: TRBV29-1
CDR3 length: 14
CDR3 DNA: TGCAGCGTTTTGCAAGTGGTGGGGTTGTCTGAAGCTTTCTTT
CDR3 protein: CSVLQVVGLSEAFF

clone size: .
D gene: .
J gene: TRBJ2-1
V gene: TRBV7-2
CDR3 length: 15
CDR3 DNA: TGTGCCAGCAGCCCCCGACTTCGGGACGTAAGTCAGCAGTTCTTC
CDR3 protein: CASSPRLRDVSQQFF

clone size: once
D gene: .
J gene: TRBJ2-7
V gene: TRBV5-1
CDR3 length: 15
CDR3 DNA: TGCGCCAGCAGCTTGGATGGGAGCCGTGTTGGAGAGCAGTACTTC
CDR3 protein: CASSLDGSRVGEQYF

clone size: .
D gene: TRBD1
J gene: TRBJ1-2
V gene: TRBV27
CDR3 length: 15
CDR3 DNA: TGTGCCAGCAGTTTATTTACAGGGGGCCGCTATGGCTACACCTTC
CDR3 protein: CASSLFTGGRYGYTF

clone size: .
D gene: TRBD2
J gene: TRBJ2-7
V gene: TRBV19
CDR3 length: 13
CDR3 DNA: TGTGCCAGTAGTGCGGGAGCCTACTACGAGCAGTACTTC
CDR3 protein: CASSAGAYYEQYF

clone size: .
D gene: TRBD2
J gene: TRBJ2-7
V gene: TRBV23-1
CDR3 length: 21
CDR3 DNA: TGCGCCAGCAGTCAATCGACAAGTCGGGACGGGGAGACTAGCGGTTTCTACGAGCAGTACTTC
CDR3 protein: CASSQSTSRDGETSGFYEQYF

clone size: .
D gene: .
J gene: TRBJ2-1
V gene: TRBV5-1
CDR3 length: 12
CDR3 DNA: TGCGCCAGCAGCTTGGGGGGAGATGAGCAGTTCTTC
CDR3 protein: CASSLGGDEQFF

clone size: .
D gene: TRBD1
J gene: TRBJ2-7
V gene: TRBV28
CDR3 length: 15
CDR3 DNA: TGTGCCAGCAGTTTACGACAGGGTGGGAACTACGAGCAGTACTTC
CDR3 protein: CASSLRQGGNYEQYF

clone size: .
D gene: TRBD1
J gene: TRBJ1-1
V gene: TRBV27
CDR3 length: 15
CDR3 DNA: TGTGCCAGCAGTTTGGCGACAGGGGTCTACACTGAAGCTTTCTTT
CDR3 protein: CASSLATGVYTEAFF

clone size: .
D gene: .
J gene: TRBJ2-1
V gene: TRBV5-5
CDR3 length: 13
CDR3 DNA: TGTGCCAGCAGCTTAGGCGTTACGAATGAGCAGTTCTTC
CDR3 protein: CASSLGVTNEQFF

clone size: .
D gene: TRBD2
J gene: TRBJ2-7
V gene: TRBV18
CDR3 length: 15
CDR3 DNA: TGTGCCAGCACCCAGGCGGCTAGCGGGACCTACGAGCAGTACTTC
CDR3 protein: CASTQAASGTYEQYF

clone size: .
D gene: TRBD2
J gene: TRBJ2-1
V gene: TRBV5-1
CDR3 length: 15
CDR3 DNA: TGCGCCAGCAGCTTGGAAGGACTAGCGGGACGTGAGCAGTTCTTC
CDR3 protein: CASSLEGLAGREQFF

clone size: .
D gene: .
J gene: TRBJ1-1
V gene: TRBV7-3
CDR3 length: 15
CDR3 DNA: TGTGCCAGCAGCTTAACGTCGTCCGAAAACACTGAAGCTTTCTTT
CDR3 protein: CASSLTSSENTEAFF

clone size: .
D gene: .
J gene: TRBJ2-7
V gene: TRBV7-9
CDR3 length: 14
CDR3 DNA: TGTGCCAGCAGCTTCCAGCGCCTGAACTACGAGCAGTACTTC
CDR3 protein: CASSFQRLNYEQYF